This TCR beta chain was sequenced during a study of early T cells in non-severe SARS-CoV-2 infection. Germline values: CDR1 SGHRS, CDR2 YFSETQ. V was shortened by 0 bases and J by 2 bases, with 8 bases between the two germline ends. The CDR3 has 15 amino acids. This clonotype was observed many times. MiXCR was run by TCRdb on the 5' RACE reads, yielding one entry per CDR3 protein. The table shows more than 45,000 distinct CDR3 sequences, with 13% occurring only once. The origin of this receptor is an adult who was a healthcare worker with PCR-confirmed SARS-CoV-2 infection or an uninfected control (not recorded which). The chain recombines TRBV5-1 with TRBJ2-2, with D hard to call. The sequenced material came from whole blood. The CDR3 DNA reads TGCGCCAGCAGCTTGGATGCCCTAAACACCGGGGAGCTGTTTTTT. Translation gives CASSLDALNTGELFF.